This TCR beta chain was profiled in a study of blood T cell repertoires in COVID-19. As for the study in general: PBMCs, B-cell-depleted T cells, or T cells provided the cDNA or gDNA that made up the material.

Original methodology: Reference gene primers were amplified, and this amplification served to estimate nucleated cell counts. TCRdb's copy holds only in-frame clones and misses some; the assay was immunoSEQ multiplex PCR. The DNA gave D and trimming, while V, J and clone size come from that table. The sample carries roughly 49,000 clones, 86% recorded once. The CDR3 consists of 17 residues. This chain uses TRBV21-1 with TRBJ1-1; the D call TRBD1 from the table was never checked on the DNA. TRBV21-1 is designated a pseudogene. The sequence was obtained from an elderly man with active COVID-19. The sequenced material came from peripheral blood. The CDR3 bases are TGTGCCAGCAGCGATCGGCAGGGACAAGGGTCGAACACTGAAGCTTTCTTT. The encoded protein is CASSDRQGQGSNTEAFF.